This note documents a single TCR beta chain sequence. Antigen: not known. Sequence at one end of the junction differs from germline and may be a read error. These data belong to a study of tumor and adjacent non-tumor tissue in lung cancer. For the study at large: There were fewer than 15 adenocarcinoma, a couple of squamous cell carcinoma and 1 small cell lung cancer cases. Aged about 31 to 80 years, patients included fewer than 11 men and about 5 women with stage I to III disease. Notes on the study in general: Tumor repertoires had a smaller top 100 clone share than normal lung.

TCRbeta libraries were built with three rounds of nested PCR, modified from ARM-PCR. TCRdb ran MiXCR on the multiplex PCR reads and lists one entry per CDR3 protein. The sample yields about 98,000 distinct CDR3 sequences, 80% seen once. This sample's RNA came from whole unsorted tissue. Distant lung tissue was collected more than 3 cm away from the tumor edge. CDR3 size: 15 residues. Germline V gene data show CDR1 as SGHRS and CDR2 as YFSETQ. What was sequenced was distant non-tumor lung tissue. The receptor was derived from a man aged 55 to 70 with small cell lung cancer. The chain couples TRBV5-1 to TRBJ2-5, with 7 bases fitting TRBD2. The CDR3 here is CASSLGEGRQESQYF. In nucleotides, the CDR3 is TGCGCCAGCAGCCTAGGGGAGGGACGTCAAGAGTCCCAGTACTTC.